Each of the 4 T cell receptor beta chains below was sequenced from the same sample in a study of regulatory T cells in long-lasting Graves disease. The TCR beta library used iRepertoire HTBI primers with Arm-PCR amplification of CDR3. TCRdb reprocessed the multiplex PCR reads via MiXCR and lists one record per CDR3 protein. The table has approximately 390,000 distinct CDR3 sequences, about a sixth seen once. Stated time point: newly diagnosed GD, antithyroid drugs for less than 3 months. Extracted PBMC RNA gave rise to the TCR library. These data were also filed under a second study, of T cells in Graves' hyperthyroidism and ophthalmopathy.

Sample: peripheral blood mononuclear cells (PBMCs), taken at new diagnosis, from a patient treated with antithyroid drugs. These receptors were taken from a woman in her late teens or twenties with Graves disease.

Turning to this clonotype: This may stem from a read error, because a much larger clone lies one nucleotide away. The CDR3 end shows no conserved phenylalanine or tryptophan, and so a read error is likely. The rearrangement uses TRBV6-1 and TRBJ1-4; TRBD1 might be the D (5 bases). The germline V gene has CDR1 MNHNS and CDR2 SASEGT. This CDR3 is 15 amino acids long. V was pared by 8 bases and J by 3 bases, with 16 bases between. CDR3 sequence (DNA): TGTGCCAGCTGCAAAGGGGTCGCAGCTAATGAAAAACTGTTTTTG. Protein product: CASCKGVAANEKLFL.

This clonotype appeared many times. This chain connects TRBV3-1 to TRBJ2-3, with TRBD2 identical over 9 bases. The germline gives CDR1 LGHDT, CDR2 YNNKEL (reference sequence). The V and J ends lost 7 bases and 1 base, in that order; junction bases with no gene match: 6. This CDR3 region has 15 residues. The CDR3 sequence: CASKPRTSGTDTQYF. The CDR3 DNA is TGTGCCAGCAAACCCCGGACTAGCGGCACAGATACGCAGTATTTT.

This clonotype occurred many times. This chain links TRBV2 with TRBJ2-3; D is unclear. CDR3 length: 15 amino acids. Germline-derived CDR1 and CDR2 are SNHLY and FYNNEI. Trimming pared 7 bases from V and 0 bases from J, leaving 14 bases between. The CDR3 here is CASNEAGSSTDTQYF. DNA for the CDR3: TGTGCCAGCAACGAGGCCGGATCAAGCACAGATACGCAGTATTTT.

At least ten counts were recorded for this clonotype. This rearrangement joins TRBV9 to TRBJ2-5; 7 positions match TRBD2. V dropped 1 base and J dropped 5; count of bases not matched to a gene: 5. CDR1 is SGDLS, CDR2 YYNGEE, per germline. There are 14 residues in the CDR3. The CDR3 spells CASSVRAGRETQYF. The CDR3 DNA reads as TGTGCCAGCAGCGTAAGAGCGGGACGCGAGACCCAGTACTTC.